This T cell receptor (beta chain) was found in a study of T cell repertoires in ileal Crohn's disease. Repertoires were generated with immunoSEQ multiplex PCR, while TCRdb's copy carries only in-frame clones and drops some. The sample lists 12,000 or so clones; around 77% were seen once. Germline-derived CDR1 and CDR2 are ENHRY and SYGVKD. This CDR3 spans 16 amino acids. Unmatched junction bases numbered 14, after V lost 6 bases and J lost 4 bases. The sequencing sample was made of ileal tissue. This chain links TRBV10-3 with TRBJ1-1; TRBD1 agrees at 7 bases. The clonotype comes from an adult with Crohn's disease. The CDR3 DNA reads TGTGCCATCAGGACCCAGACAGGGCGAGACAGCACTGAAGCTTTCTTT. This sequence encodes CAIRTQTGRDSTEAFF.